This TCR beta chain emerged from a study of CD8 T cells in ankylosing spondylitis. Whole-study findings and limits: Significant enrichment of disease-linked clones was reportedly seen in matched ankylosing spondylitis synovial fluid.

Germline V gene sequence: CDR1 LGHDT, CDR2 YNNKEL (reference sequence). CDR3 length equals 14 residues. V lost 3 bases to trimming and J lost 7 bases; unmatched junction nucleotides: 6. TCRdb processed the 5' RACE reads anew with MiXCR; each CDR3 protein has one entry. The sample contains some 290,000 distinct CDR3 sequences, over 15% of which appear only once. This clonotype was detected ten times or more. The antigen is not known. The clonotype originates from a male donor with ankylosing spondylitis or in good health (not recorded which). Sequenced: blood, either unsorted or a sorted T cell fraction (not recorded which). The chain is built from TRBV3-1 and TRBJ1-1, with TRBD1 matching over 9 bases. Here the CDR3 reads CASSHLDRGNEAFF. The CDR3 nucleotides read TGTGCCAGCAGCCACTTGGACAGGGGAAATGAAGCTTTCTTT.